This entry is about one T cell receptor beta chain. Antigen specificity is unknown. V lost 2 bases to trimming and J lost 7 bases, with 5 bases between them. The length of the CDR3 is 11 residues. Germline V lookup: CDR1 MNHNY, CDR2 SVGAGI (reference sequence). The data stem from a study of cytomegalovirus exposure and HLA in healthy donors. The wider study: Early released data comprised some 85 million unique TCRs from HLA-typed donors. Study conclusions and caveats: A later analysis reported that several of the most significant clusters appeared to be linked to common viral pathogens, among them Epstein-Barr virus. Sequencing likely caused a cluster of highly shared sequence variants.

The PCR ran on 60 Vbeta and 13 Jbeta primers. Produced via immunoSEQ multiplex PCR; TCRdb's table is partial and in-frame only. The sample's table shows over 80,000 clones. The chain joins TRBV6-6 to TRBJ1-2; D ambiguous. This clonotype was sampled from a girl aged 5-17 years in good health and CMV-seropositive. The specimen was PBMCs. The CDR3 bases are TGTGCCAGCAGTTACCGGGGTGGCTACACCTTC. This sequence encodes CASSYRGGYTF.